This is a list of T cell receptor delta chains from one sample in a study of Vδ1+ human thymocytes. TCRdb re-called the multiplex PCR reads using CATT. Of 50,000 to 75,000 delta-chain clones in the sample, roughly 16% are singletons; the top ten hold about 0.4%. Material: Vdelta1+ gamma-delta thymocytes from the thymus. Every receptor here comes from a girl younger than two who had congenital heart surgery. CDR3s include the opening cysteine and the closing phenylalanine or tryptophan. The order of the fields is clone size, CDR3 length, D gene, J gene, V gene, CDR3 DNA, CDR3 protein. The D gene is left open where the match is weak. Clone size is shown for a subset of rows, as once, few, many or a class of expanded clone.

>-|17|TRDD3|TRDJ1|TRDV1
TGTGCTCTTGTTCCTACTAGCTGGGGGATACGATCCGATAAACTCATCTTT
CALVPTSWGIRSDKLIF
>few|18|-|TRDJ1|TRDV1
TGTGCTCTTGGGGAACCCCGCCCCCTACCTGGGACATACGATAAACTCATCTTT
CALGEPRPLPGTYDKLIF
>-|18|-|TRDJ1|TRAV29/DV5
TGTGCAGCGGCATTGACAGACTGCAGATCCAATGACACCGATAAACTCATCTTT
CAAALTDCRSNDTDKLIF
>-|14|-|TRDJ1|TRDV1
TGTGCTCTTGGGGAACTACGGGATAGCGTTAAACTCATCTTT
CALGELRDSVKLIF
>few|21|TRDD3|TRDJ1|TRDV1
TGTGCTCTTGGGGACCCCTTCGGATATACTGTACTGGGGGATTACACCGATAAACTCATCTTT
CALGDPFGYTVLGDYTDKLIF
>-|24|TRDD3|TRDJ1|TRAV29/DV5
TGTGCAGCAAGCGTTATTAGTGATTTTTTACTGGGGGATGTCCAGGCAGGGTACACCGATAAACTCATCTTT
CAASVISDFLLGDVQAGYTDKLIF
>-|19|TRDD3|TRDJ1|TRDV1
TGTGCTCTTGGGGAACTCCCGATCCCTACCACAGGATACGCCGATAAACTCATCTTT
CALGELPIPTTGYADKLIF
>-|19|TRDD3|TRDJ1|TRDV1
TGTGCTCTTGGGGAACGGGACCTACGGCTGGGGGACCACACCGATAAACTCATCTTT
CALGERDLRLGDHTDKLIF
>-|23|-|TRDJ1|TRDV1
TGTGCTCTTGGGGAACCCCCCCTTCCTACAACTCTACTGGGGGATTCCTCCACCGATAAACTCATCTTT
CALGEPPLPTTLLGDSSTDKLIF
>few|18|-|TRDJ1|TRDV1
TGTGCTCTTGGGGAACGACGGTCTCGCCTAACCCCTAAGGGTAAACTCATCTTT
CALGERRSRLTPKGKLIF
>few|27|TRDD3|TRDJ1|TRDV1
TGTGCTCTCGGGGCCCGTCCCCCCCACTTTGCTCGTCAAAACCTGCTGGGGGGCCTACCTTACACCGATAAACTCATCTTT
CALGARPPHFARQNLLGGLPYTDKLIF
>-|18|-|TRDJ1|TRDV1
TGTGCTCTTGGGGAACTAGCCCCGTACGTACTGGGCACCGATAAACTCATCTTT
CALGELAPYVLGTDKLIF
>few|16|TRDD3|TRDJ2|TRDV2
TGTGCCTGTGGAAATGGGGGACCCCCTTTGACAGCACAACTCTTCTTT
CACGNGGPPLTAQLFF